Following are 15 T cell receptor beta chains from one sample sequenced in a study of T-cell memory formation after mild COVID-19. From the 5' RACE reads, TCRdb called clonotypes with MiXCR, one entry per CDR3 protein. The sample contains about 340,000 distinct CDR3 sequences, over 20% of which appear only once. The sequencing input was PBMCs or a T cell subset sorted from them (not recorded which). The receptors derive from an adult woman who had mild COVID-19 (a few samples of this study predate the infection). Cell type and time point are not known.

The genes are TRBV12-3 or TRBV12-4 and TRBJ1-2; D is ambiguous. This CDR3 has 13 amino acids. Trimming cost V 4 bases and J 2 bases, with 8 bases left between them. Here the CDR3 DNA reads TGTGCCAGCAGTTCCGGGCCGAACTATGGCTACACCTTC. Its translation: CASSSGPNYGYTF.

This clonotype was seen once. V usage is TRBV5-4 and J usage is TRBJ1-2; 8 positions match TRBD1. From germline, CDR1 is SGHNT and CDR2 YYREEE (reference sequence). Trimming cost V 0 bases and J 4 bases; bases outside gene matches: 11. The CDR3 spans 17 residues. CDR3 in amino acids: CASSLEGRGRTSYGYTF. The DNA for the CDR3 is TGTGCCAGCAGCTTGGAGGGCAGGGGGCGAACCTCCTATGGCTACACCTTC.

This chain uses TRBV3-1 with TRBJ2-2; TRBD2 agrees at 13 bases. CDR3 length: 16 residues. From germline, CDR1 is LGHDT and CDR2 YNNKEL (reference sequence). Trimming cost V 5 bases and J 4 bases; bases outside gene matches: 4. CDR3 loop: CASSLLAGGATGELFF. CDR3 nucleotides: TGTGCCAGCAGCTTACTAGCGGGGGGGGCCACCGGGGAGCTGTTTTTT.

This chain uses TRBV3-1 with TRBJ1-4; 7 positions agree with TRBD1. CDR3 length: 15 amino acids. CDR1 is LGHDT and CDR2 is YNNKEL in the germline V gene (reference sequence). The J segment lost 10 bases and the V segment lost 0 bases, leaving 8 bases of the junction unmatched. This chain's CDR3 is CASSQETGREAKLFF. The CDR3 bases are TGTGCCAGCAGCCAAGAGACAGGGAGGGAGGCAAAACTGTTTTTT.

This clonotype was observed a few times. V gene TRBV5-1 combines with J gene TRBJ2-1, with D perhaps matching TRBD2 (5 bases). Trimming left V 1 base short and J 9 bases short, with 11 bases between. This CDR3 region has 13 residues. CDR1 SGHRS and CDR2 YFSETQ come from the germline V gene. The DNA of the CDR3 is TGCGCCAGCAGCTTGTTGGACTCGGGTGAGCAGTTCTTC. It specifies CASSLLDSGEQFF. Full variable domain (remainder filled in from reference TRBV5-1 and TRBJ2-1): KAGVTQTPRYLIKTRGQQVTLSCSPISGHRSVSWYQQTPGQGLQFLFEYFSETQRNKGNFPGRFSGRQFSNSRSEMNVSTLELGDSALYLCASSLLDSGEQFFGPGTRLTVL.

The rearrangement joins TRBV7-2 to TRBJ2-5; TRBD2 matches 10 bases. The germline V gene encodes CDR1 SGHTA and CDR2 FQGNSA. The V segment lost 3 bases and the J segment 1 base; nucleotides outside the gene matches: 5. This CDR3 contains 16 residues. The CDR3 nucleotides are TGTGCCAGCAGCTTCCTCCTAGCGGGGGCCCAAGAGACCCAGTACTTC. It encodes CASSFLLAGAQETQYF.

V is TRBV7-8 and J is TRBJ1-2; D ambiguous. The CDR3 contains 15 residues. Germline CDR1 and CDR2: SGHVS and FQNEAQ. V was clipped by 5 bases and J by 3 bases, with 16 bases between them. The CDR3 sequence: CASSPRGEPYYGYTF. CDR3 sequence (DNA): TGTGCCAGCAGCCCGCGCGGAGAACCTTACTATGGCTACACCTTC.

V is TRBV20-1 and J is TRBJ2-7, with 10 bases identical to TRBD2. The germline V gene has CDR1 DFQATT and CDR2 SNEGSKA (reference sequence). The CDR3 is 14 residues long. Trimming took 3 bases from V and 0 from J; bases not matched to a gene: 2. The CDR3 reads CSASASGSSYEQYF. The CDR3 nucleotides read TGCAGTGCTAGTGCTAGCGGGAGCTCCTACGAGCAGTACTTC.

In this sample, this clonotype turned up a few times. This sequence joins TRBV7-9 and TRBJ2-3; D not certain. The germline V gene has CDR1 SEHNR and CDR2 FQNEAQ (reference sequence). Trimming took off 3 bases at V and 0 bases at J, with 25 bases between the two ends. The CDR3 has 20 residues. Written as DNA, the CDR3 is TGTGCCAGCAGCTTCCCGGACCGACGAAGGGATTTCGCTAGCACAGATACGCAGTATTTT. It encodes CASSFPDRRRDFASTDTQYF.

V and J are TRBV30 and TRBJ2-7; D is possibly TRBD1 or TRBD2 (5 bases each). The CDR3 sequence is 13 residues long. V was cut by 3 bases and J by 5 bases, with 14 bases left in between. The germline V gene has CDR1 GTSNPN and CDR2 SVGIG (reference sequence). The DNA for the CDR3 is TGTGCCTGGAGAGAGGACGGGGCCCACGAGCAGTACTTC. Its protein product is CAWREDGAHEQYF.

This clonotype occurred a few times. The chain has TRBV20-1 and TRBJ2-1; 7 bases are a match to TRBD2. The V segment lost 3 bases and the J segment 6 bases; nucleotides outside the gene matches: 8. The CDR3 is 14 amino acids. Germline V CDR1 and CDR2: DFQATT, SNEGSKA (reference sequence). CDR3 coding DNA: TGCAGTGCTAGGGCTAGCGGTATCGCCAATGAGCAGTTCTTC. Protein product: CSARASGIANEQFF.

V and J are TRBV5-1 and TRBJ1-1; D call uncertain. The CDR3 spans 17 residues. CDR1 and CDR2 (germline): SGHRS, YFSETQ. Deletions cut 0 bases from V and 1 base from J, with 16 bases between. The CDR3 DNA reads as TGCGCCAGCAGCTTGGCCGTATACCCCGCACCGAACACTGAAGCTTTCTTT. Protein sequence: CASSLAVYPAPNTEAFF. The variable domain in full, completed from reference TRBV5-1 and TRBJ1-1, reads KAGVTQTPRYLIKTRGQQVTLSCSPISGHRSVSWYQQTPGQGLQFLFEYFSETQRNKGNFPGRFSGRQFSNSRSEMNVSTLELGDSALYLCASSLAVYPAPNTEAFFGQGTRLTVV.

CDR3 amino acids: CASSYRDSPYEQYF. In nucleotides, the CDR3 is TGTGCCAGCAGTTACCGGGACAGCCCCTACGAGCAGTACTTC. The chain carries TRBV25-1 and TRBJ2-7, with 7 bases matching TRBD1. Germline V gene lookup returns CDR1 MGHDK and CDR2 SYGVNS. V gave up 5 bases and J gave up 2 bases; unmatched junction bases: 6. CDR3 length equals 14 residues.

The CDR3 bases are TGCAGTGCCCCCTCCGGGACCAAAGAGACCCAGTACTTC. Translated, it gives CSAPSGTKETQYF. This chain connects TRBV20-1 to TRBJ2-5, with D perhaps given as TRBD1 or TRBD2 (5 bases each). The CDR3 sequence is 13 residues long. V was pared by 6 bases and J by 3 bases, with 14 bases between. Germline CDR1 DFQATT, CDR2 SNEGSKA (reference sequence).

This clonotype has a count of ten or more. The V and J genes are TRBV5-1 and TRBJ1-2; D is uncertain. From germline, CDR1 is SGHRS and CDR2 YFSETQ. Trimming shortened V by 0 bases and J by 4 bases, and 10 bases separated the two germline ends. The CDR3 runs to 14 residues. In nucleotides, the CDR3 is TGCGCCAGCAGCTTGGCTCCAGATCTCTATGGCTACACCTTC. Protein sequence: CASSLAPDLYGYTF.